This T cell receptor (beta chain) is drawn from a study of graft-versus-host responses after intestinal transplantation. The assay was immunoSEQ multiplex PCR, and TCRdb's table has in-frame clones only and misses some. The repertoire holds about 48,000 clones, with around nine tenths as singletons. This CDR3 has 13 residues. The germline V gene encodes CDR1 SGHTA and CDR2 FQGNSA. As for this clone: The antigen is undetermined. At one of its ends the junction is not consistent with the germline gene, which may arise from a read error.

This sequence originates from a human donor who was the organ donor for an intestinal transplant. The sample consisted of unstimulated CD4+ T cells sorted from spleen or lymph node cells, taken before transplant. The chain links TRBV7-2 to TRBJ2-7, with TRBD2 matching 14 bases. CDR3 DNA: TGTGCCAGCAGCTCTGGACTAGCGGGAGGCGCAACCTTC. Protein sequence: CASSSGLAGGATF.